Each of the 28 T cell receptor beta chains below was sequenced from the same sample in a study of follicular helper T cells after annual influenza vaccination. Using immunoSEQ multiplex PCR, the repertoire was profiled, and TCRdb retains in-frame clones only, with some absent. Here the sample spans 28,000 or so clones, approximately 78% being singletons. Specified time point: 2014-2015 season, pre-vaccination. The material was CXCR5+ CD38- circulating T follicular helper cells from blood, obtained on the day of influenza vaccination. Subset here: circulating Tfh, non-naive CD4+CXCR5+PD-1+ (ICOS+CD38+ or ICOS-CD38-). All receptors derive from an adult who received the influenza vaccine.

The chain joins TRBV6-5 to TRBJ2-3; TRBD2 is a possible D gene (6 bases). The germline V gene encodes CDR1 MNHEY and CDR2 SVGAGI. This CDR3 has 13 amino acids. V lost 11 bases and J lost 0, with 12 bases in between. Here the CDR3 reads CACGDGSTDTQYF. DNA of the CDR3: TGTGCCTGCGGGGATGGGAGCACAGATACGCAGTATTTT.

This rearrangement joins TRBV6-5 to TRBJ2-5; 9 positions agree with TRBD1. TRBJ2-7 explains the end of the DNA better; the J call may be wrong. This CDR3 region has 15 residues. The germline gives CDR1 MNHEY, CDR2 SVGAGI. CDR3 bases: TGTGCCAGCAGTTCGCCGGGACAGGGAGGGTACGAGCAGTACTTC. The encoded protein is CASSSPGQGGYEQYF.

This sequence joins TRBV11-3 and TRBJ2-3; D is uncertain. Trimming cost V 5 bases and J 4 bases, with 13 bases left between them. The CDR3 has 14 residues. Looked up from germline, CDR1 is SGHNT and CDR2 is YENEEA. The CDR3 loop reads CASSARSIPDTQYF. Here the CDR3 DNA reads TGTGCCAGCAGCGCCCGGTCTATTCCAGATACGCAGTATTTT.

Notes on this clone: Other DNA sequences from this sample encode an identical CDR3 as well. The CDR3 loop is CASSIASRQGPNEKLFF. The DNA of the CDR3 is TGTGCCAGTAGTATAGCCTCAAGACAGGGCCCTAATGAAAAACTGTTTTTT. V is TRBV19 and J is TRBJ1-4; 7 bases fit TRBD1. The CDR3 totals 17 residues. Per the germline V gene, CDR1 is LNHDA and CDR2 is SQIVND (reference sequence). V lost 1 base, J lost 3 bases, and 8 bases stayed unmatched. Looking up the rest from reference TRBV19 and TRBJ1-4 gives the full variable domain: DGGITQSPKYLFRKEGQNVTLSCEQNLNHDAMYWYRQDPGQGLRLIYYSQIVNDFQKGDIAEGYSVSREKKESFPLTVTSAQKNPTAFYLCASSIASRQGPNEKLFFGSGTQLSVL.

Only one count was recorded for this clone. The V and J genes are TRBV10-2 and TRBJ2-7; maybe TRBD2 (7 bases). The CDR3 loop spans 13 amino acids. V was pared by 7 bases and J by 0 bases, with 10 bases between. Germline V CDR1 and CDR2: WSHSY, SAAADI. The CDR3 here is CASTGGASYEQYF. The CDR3 DNA follows: TGCGCCAGCACTGGGGGGGCCTCCTACGAGCAGTACTTC.

This chain uses TRBV2 with TRBJ2-5; D gene unclear. Trimming removed 8 bases from V and 3 bases from J, with 7 bases in between. The germline gives CDR1 SNHLY, CDR2 FYNNEI. The length of the CDR3 is 11 residues. In nucleotides, the CDR3 is TGTGCCAGCTCCAAAAAAGAGACCCAGTACTTC. This encodes CASSKKETQYF.

The chain couples TRBV2 to TRBJ1-5, with D uncertain. This CDR3 comprises 13 residues. The ends were cut back, 10 bases at V and 3 bases at J, with 13 bases in the middle. From germline, CDR1 is SNHLY and CDR2 FYNNEI. In DNA form, the CDR3 reads TGTGCCACCCAGAGGAGTCCCAATCAGCCCCAGCATTTT. It translates to CATQRSPNQPQHF.

Written as DNA, the CDR3 is TGTGCCAGCAGCCTCGAGCAGGGGCGATACTACGAGCAGTACTTC. Translation: CASSLEQGRYYEQYF. This chain joins TRBV11-2 and TRBJ2-7; possibly TRBD1 for D (6 bases). Germline CDR1 and CDR2: SGHAT and FQNNGV. Trimming removed 5 bases from V and 3 bases from J, with 17 bases in between. CDR3 size: 15 residues.

This chain connects TRBV18 to TRBJ2-7; 10 bases match TRBD1. The CDR3 contains 16 residues. CDR1 and CDR2 (germline): KGHSH, LQKENI. V dropped 5 bases and J dropped 6; count of bases not matched to a gene: 13. As DNA, the CDR3 is TGTGCCAGCTCAGCAACTAGGGTGGGGACAGGGGTCGAGCAGTACTTC. Its protein is CASSATRVGTGVEQYF.

The chain links TRBV5-4 to TRBJ2-2; D remains unclear. Germline CDR1 is SGHNT and CDR2 is YYREEE (reference sequence). The CDR3 spans 13 residues. The V end lost 7 bases, the J end lost 4 bases, and 11 bases lay between the germline ends. CDR3 loop: CASQNQATGELFF. CDR3 in DNA: TGTGCCAGCCAGAACCAGGCCACCGGGGAGCTGTTTTTT.

The CDR3 protein is CASSVSRGRKDTQYF. CDR3 coding DNA: TGTGCCAGTAGTGTTTCCCGCGGGAGGAAAGATACGCAGTATTTT. The genes are TRBV19 and TRBJ2-3; 8 positions agree with TRBD2. The V gene's germline CDR1 is LNHDA and CDR2 SQIVND (reference sequence). V shed 5 bases, J shed 5 bases, and the junction held 9 bases outside the gene matches. CDR3 length equals 15 residues.

This clone has a handful of counts. This rearrangement joins TRBV6-5 to TRBJ2-7; no definite D call. The germline V and J ends were trimmed by 7 bases and 0 bases, with 7 bases remaining between them. The germline V gene encodes CDR1 MNHEY and CDR2 SVGAGI. The CDR3 is 12 amino acids. CDR3 in DNA: TGTGCCAGCAAAAGAGGCTCCTACGAGCAGTACTTC. Translation gives CASKRGSYEQYF.

J is TRBJ2-2 and V is TRBV6-5; the D gene is possibly TRBD2 (6 bases). CDR1 is MNHEY, CDR2 SVGAGI, per germline. This CDR3 comprises 15 residues. Deletions cut 0 bases from V and 8 bases from J, with 13 bases between. The CDR3 region is CASSYSASVAGELFF. In DNA, the CDR3 is TGTGCCAGCAGTTACTCGGCTAGCGTAGCGGGGGAGCTGTTTTTT.

This chain uses TRBV5-1 with TRBJ2-5; 10 nucleotides align to TRBD2. CDR1 and CDR2 (germline): SGHRS, YFSETQ. Trimming removed 7 bases from V and 1 base from J; junction bases left unmatched: 13. The CDR3 contains 17 residues. CDR3 nucleotide sequence: TGCGCCAGCCTTATGGCAGCTAGCGGGGGAATCCAAGAGACCCAGTACTTC. Encoded protein: CASLMAASGGIQETQYF.

The genes are TRBV5-1 and TRBJ2-3, with D perhaps TRBD2 (5 bases). The germline V gene has CDR1 SGHRS and CDR2 YFSETQ. V lost 0 bases and J 2 bases, leaving 10 bases between the germline ends. CDR3 length equals 15 residues. This CDR3 is CASSLAGIDTDTQYF. CDR3 sequence (DNA): TGCGCCAGCAGCTTGGCGGGAATTGACACAGATACGCAGTATTTT.

The V call is TRBV11-2, the J call TRBJ2-3; TRBD2 agrees at 7 bases. V was pared by 2 bases and J by 4 bases, with 6 bases of the junction left unmatched. Germline CDR1 is SGHAT and CDR2 is FQNNGV. CDR3 length: 15 residues. The chain's CDR3 is CASSLRAGVADTQYF. DNA for the CDR3: TGTGCCAGCAGCTTAAGGGCGGGAGTGGCAGATACGCAGTATTTT.

The CDR3 protein is CSVLPPGSNGELFF. In DNA form, the CDR3 reads TGCAGCGTCCTCCCCCCAGGGTCGAACGGGGAGCTGTTTTTT. The rearrangement links TRBV29-1 to TRBJ2-2; tentatively, D is TRBD1 (5 bases). V was pared by 6 bases and J by 7 bases, with 18 bases between. This CDR3 comprises 14 residues. Germline CDR1 is SQVTM and CDR2 is ANQGSEA.

This clone was recorded a few times. The V gene is TRBV5-5, the J gene TRBJ1-3, with D unresolved. Trimming left V 5 bases short and J 0 bases short, with 12 bases between. CDR3 length: 15 residues. Germline CDR1 is SGHKS and CDR2 is YYEKEE (reference sequence). The CDR3 DNA reads as TGTGCCAGCAGTTCTAACCCGGTCTCTGGAAACACCATATATTTT. It translates to CASSSNPVSGNTIYF.

This clone was seen just once. V usage is TRBV5-1 and J usage is TRBJ2-2; 14 bases are shared with TRBD2. V gave up 4 bases and J gave up 5 bases; unmatched junction bases: 4. The CDR3 length is 16 residues. Germline values: CDR1 SGHRS, CDR2 YFSETQ. CDR3 coding DNA: TGCGCCAGCAGCATAGGACTAGCGGGAGGTACCGGGGAGCTGTTTTTT. It translates to CASSIGLAGGTGELFF.

This chain links TRBV30 with TRBJ1-2, with D possibly TRBD1 on 6 matching bases. CDR1 and CDR2 from the germline V gene are GTSNPN and SVGIG (reference sequence). This CDR3 has 13 amino acids. Trimming removed 4 bases from V and 4 bases from J, with 13 bases in between. The CDR3 region is CAWNRVQGYGYTF. As DNA, the CDR3 is TGTGCCTGGAACAGGGTCCAGGGCTATGGCTACACCTTC.

V is TRBV2 and J is TRBJ2-7, with 8 bases fitting TRBD2. The V gene's germline CDR1 is SNHLY and CDR2 FYNNEI. The CDR3 length is 14 residues. J lost 2 bases, V lost 2 bases, and 2 bases had no gene match. CDR3 DNA sequence: TGTGCCAGCAGTGAAAAGCGGGGGCCCTACGAGCAGTACTTC. Translation: CASSEKRGPYEQYF.

The chain uses TRBV6-5 and TRBJ2-1, with a weak D call TRBD1 (6 bases). This CDR3 has 13 amino acids. V was trimmed by 7 bases and J by 5 bases, leaving 12 bases between them. The germline V gene encodes CDR1 MNHEY and CDR2 SVGAGI. CDR3 coding DNA: TGTGCCAGCACCTCAGGGGTTAACAATGAGCAGTTCTTC. This sequence encodes CASTSGVNNEQFF.

A few counts support this clone. The rearrangement joins TRBV29-1 to TRBJ2-3; 7 nucleotides match TRBD1. CDR3 length: 13 amino acids. Germline V gene data show CDR1 as SQVTM and CDR2 as ANQGSEA. V dropped 4 bases and J dropped 1; count of bases not matched to a gene: 2. The CDR3 DNA reads as TGCAGCGTTGGGGGGACAGGCACAGATACGCAGTATTTT. This codes for CSVGGTGTDTQYF.

The chain couples TRBV7-8 to TRBJ2-1; D might be TRBD2 (6 bases). The V end lost 5 bases, the J end lost 4 bases, and 12 bases lay between the germline ends. Germline CDR1 reads SGHVS; CDR2 reads FQNEAQ. This CDR3 contains 14 residues. CDR3 nucleotide sequence: TGTGCCAGCAGCCGCCCGGGACTTTACAATGAGCAGTTCTTC. This gives the protein CASSRPGLYNEQFF.

Here the CDR3 reads CASSQGGEQYF. The DNA for the CDR3 is TGCGCCAGCTCCCAGGGCGGCGAGCAGTACTTC. V gene TRBV5-1 combines with J gene TRBJ2-7, with D perhaps matching TRBD1 (5 bases). With 7 bases removed from V and 6 bases from J, the gap between germline ends came to 11 bases. Looked up from germline, CDR1 is SGHRS and CDR2 is YFSETQ. This CDR3 has 11 amino acids.

This clone was counted once. In DNA form, the CDR3 reads TGTGCCAGCTCCCAAAGGACTAGCGGAACAGATACGCAGTATTTT. Translated, it gives CASSQRTSGTDTQYF. V is TRBV18 and J is TRBJ2-3; 10 nucleotides line up with TRBD2. From germline, CDR1 is KGHSH and CDR2 LQKENI. Trimming took 6 bases from V and 3 from J; bases not matched to a gene: 6. This CDR3 is built from 15 residues.

The CDR3 region has the DNA TGTGCCAGCAGCTTAGGCGGGAGTAGCACAGATACGCAGTATTTT. Encoded protein: CASSLGGSSTDTQYF. V is TRBV11-2 and J is TRBJ2-3; 7 positions match TRBD2. The trim removed 1 base at V and 0 bases at J, leaving 1 base unmatched. The CDR3 totals 15 residues. The germline gives CDR1 SGHAT, CDR2 FQNNGV.

Concerning this clone itself: Given the absence of the conserved phenylalanine or tryptophan at the CDR3 end, a read error is likely. The chain employs TRBV5-1 and TRBJ1-1; a weak D match, TRBD1 (6 bases). V was clipped by 0 bases and J by 3 bases, with 6 bases between them. There are 13 residues in the CDR3. Germline CDR1 SGHRS, CDR2 YFSETQ. In DNA form, the CDR3 reads TGCGCCAGCAGCTTGGGACAGGACACTGAAGCTTTCCTT. Amino acids: CASSLGQDTEAFL.